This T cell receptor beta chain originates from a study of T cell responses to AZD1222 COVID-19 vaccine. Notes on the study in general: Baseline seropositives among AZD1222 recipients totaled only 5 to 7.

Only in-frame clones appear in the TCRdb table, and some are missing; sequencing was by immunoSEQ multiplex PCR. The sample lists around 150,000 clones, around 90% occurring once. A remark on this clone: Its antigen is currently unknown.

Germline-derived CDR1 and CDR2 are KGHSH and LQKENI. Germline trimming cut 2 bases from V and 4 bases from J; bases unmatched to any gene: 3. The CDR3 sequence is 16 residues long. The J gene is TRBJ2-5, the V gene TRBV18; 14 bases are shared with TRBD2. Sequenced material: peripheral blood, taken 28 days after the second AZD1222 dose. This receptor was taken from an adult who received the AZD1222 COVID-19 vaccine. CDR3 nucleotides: TGTGCCAGCTCACCAGGAGGACTAGCGGGAGGAGAGACCCAGTACTTC. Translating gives CASSPGGLAGGETQYF.